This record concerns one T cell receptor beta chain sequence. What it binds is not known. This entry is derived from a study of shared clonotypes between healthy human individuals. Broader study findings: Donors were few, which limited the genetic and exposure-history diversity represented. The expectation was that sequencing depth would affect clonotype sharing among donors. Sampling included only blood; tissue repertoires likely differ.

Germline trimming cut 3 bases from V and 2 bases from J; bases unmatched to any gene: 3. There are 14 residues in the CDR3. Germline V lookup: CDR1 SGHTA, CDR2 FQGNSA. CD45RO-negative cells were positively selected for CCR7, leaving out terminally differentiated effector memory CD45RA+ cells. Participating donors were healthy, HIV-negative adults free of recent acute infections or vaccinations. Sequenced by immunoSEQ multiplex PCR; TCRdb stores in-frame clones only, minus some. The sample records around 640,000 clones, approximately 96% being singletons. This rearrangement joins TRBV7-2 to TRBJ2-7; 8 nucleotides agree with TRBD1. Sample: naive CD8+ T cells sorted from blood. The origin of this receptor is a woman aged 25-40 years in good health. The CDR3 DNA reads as TGTGCCAGCAGCTTCGGACAGGGCACCTACGAGCAGTACTTC. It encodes CASSFGQGTYEQYF.